This TCR beta chain was sequenced during a study of read filtering for tumor transcriptome and immune sequencing. Background on the study: Whole-transcriptome libraries were prepared after DNase treatment. IR-seq gave about 3.5 to 11 million TCR reads per sample; RNA-seq gave roughly 80 to 1273.

The study, taken as a whole, reports: Even smaller IR-seq throughput identified most shared clonotypes. Roughly four fifths of IR-seq clonotypes had one read, totaling around 3.5% of reads; RNA-seq: approximately 75% and 45%.

Germline values: CDR1 MDHEN, CDR2 SYDVKM. This CDR3 has 13 residues. The germline V and J ends were trimmed by 5 bases and 5 bases, with 13 bases remaining between them. This clonotype was detected many times. Its antigen remains unknown. From roughly 400 ng of RNA, a library with molecular barcoded alpha/delta and beta/gamma adaptors was made. TCRdb redid the calling of the reads with MiXCR, one entry per CDR3 protein. Of about 40,000 distinct CDR3 sequences in the sample, 12% were seen once. The V call is TRBV28, the J call TRBJ2-7; either TRBD1 or TRBD2 may supply D (5 bases each). What was sequenced was a population of CD138-negative cells sorted from bone marrow. This clonotype was obtained from a donor at least 40 years old with multiple myeloma. The DNA of the CDR3 is TGTGCCAGCAGTCCCCAAGGGACCCACGAGCAGTACTTC. This encodes CASSPQGTHEQYF. The variable domain in full, completed from reference TRBV28 and TRBJ2-7, reads DVKVTQSSRYLVKRTGEKVFLECVQDMDHENMFWYRQDPGLGLRLIYFSYDVKMKEKGDIPEGYSVSREKKERFSLILESASTNQTSMYLCASSPQGTHEQYFGPGTRLTVT.